This TCR beta chain was observed in a study of tumour-infiltrating T cells in Burkitt lymphoma. Overall study context: This cohort included all epidemiological subtypes of Burkitt lymphoma. Survival, overall and progression-free, tracked with productive clonality. General study results and limits: Many Burkitt lymphoma patients shared several public clonotypes.

Germline trimming cut 3 bases from V and 8 bases from J; bases unmatched to any gene: 4. The CDR3 runs 14 residues. The germline V gene encodes CDR1 MGHDK and CDR2 SYGVNS. This clone has more than one count but fewer than ten. Its specificity is not known. This table comes from immunoSEQ multiplex PCR, and its TCRdb copy is limited to in-frame clones, with some not included. The top ten clones hold around 20% of a sample with around 1,200 clones, over 9.5% of them seen once. The chain carries TRBV25-1 and TRBJ2-2; 9 bases agree with TRBD1. This clonotype was sampled from a human donor with Burkitt lymphoma. Sequences were obtained from tumor tissue. The CDR3 loop is CASSDGQGIGELFF. The DNA for the CDR3 is TGTGCCAGCAGTGACGGACAGGGGATAGGGGAGCTGTTTTTT.